This TCR beta chain came from a study of blood T cell repertoires in COVID-19. About the study: The United States, Italy and Spain were the sources of the acute and convalescent COVID-19 samples. PBMCs, B-cell-depleted T cells, or T cells provided the cDNA or gDNA that made up the material.

Here immunoSEQ multiplex PCR was the method, and the copy in TCRdb shows in-frame clones only, minus some. The data hold some 320,000 clones, with 90% observed a single time. Those enrolled, adults aged roughly 18 to 89 years, came from 25 or so US areas. CDR3 length equals 14 residues. The germline V gene has CDR1 KGHSH and CDR2 LQKENI. Trimming removed 3 bases at V and 3 bases at J, with 12 bases between. Sequenced material: PBMCs or T cells enriched from blood (not recorded which). V is TRBV18 and J is TRBJ2-7; possible D gene TRBD1, 6 bases. This sequence was found in a woman in her 30s who had been exposed to COVID-19. The CDR3, as DNA: TGTGCCAGCTCACCGAGGGGACAAAACTACGAGCAGTACTTC. The encoded protein is CASSPRGQNYEQYF. The full variable domain, with the rest looked up from reference TRBV18 and TRBJ2-7, is NAGVMQNPRHLVRRRGQEARLRCSPMKGHSHVYWYRQLPEEGLKFMVYLQKENIIDESGMPKERFSAEFPKEGPSILRIQQVVRGDSAAYFCASSPRGQNYEQYFGPGTRLTVT.